This TCR beta chain was identified in a study of CD8 T cells in Susac syndrome. Findings of the study overall: The authors acknowledged that the study's TCR sequencing and HLA analysis involved relatively few individuals.

On this clonotype itself: Antigen: not known.

Random hexamers were used to reverse transcribe the RNA input (about 0.5 to 1 ug). The authors amplified TCR beta CDR3 across 54 Vbeta and 13 Jbeta using immunoSEQ multiplex PCR. Each CDR3 protein gets one entry after TCRdb re-called the immunoSEQ multiplex PCR reads with MiXCR. This sample has roughly 110,000 distinct CDR3 sequences, with around 90% found just once. There are 15 residues in the CDR3. V was pared by 4 bases and J by 0 bases, with 12 bases between. Per germline, CDR1 SGHRS and CDR2 YFSETQ. High-throughput TCR beta sequencing covered peripheral CD8+ and CD4+ T cells. TEMRA cells were enriched by FACS, while CD8+ and CD4+ T cells were obtained through a negative isolation that was performed magnetically.

The TCR was taken from a human donor in good health. Material: CD4+ T cells from PBMCs. J is TRBJ2-3 and V is TRBV5-1; D may be TRBD1 or TRBD2 (5 bases each). CDR3: CASSPGTKSTDTQYF. DNA for the CDR3: TGCGCCAGCAGCCCCGGGACCAAAAGCACAGATACGCAGTATTTT.